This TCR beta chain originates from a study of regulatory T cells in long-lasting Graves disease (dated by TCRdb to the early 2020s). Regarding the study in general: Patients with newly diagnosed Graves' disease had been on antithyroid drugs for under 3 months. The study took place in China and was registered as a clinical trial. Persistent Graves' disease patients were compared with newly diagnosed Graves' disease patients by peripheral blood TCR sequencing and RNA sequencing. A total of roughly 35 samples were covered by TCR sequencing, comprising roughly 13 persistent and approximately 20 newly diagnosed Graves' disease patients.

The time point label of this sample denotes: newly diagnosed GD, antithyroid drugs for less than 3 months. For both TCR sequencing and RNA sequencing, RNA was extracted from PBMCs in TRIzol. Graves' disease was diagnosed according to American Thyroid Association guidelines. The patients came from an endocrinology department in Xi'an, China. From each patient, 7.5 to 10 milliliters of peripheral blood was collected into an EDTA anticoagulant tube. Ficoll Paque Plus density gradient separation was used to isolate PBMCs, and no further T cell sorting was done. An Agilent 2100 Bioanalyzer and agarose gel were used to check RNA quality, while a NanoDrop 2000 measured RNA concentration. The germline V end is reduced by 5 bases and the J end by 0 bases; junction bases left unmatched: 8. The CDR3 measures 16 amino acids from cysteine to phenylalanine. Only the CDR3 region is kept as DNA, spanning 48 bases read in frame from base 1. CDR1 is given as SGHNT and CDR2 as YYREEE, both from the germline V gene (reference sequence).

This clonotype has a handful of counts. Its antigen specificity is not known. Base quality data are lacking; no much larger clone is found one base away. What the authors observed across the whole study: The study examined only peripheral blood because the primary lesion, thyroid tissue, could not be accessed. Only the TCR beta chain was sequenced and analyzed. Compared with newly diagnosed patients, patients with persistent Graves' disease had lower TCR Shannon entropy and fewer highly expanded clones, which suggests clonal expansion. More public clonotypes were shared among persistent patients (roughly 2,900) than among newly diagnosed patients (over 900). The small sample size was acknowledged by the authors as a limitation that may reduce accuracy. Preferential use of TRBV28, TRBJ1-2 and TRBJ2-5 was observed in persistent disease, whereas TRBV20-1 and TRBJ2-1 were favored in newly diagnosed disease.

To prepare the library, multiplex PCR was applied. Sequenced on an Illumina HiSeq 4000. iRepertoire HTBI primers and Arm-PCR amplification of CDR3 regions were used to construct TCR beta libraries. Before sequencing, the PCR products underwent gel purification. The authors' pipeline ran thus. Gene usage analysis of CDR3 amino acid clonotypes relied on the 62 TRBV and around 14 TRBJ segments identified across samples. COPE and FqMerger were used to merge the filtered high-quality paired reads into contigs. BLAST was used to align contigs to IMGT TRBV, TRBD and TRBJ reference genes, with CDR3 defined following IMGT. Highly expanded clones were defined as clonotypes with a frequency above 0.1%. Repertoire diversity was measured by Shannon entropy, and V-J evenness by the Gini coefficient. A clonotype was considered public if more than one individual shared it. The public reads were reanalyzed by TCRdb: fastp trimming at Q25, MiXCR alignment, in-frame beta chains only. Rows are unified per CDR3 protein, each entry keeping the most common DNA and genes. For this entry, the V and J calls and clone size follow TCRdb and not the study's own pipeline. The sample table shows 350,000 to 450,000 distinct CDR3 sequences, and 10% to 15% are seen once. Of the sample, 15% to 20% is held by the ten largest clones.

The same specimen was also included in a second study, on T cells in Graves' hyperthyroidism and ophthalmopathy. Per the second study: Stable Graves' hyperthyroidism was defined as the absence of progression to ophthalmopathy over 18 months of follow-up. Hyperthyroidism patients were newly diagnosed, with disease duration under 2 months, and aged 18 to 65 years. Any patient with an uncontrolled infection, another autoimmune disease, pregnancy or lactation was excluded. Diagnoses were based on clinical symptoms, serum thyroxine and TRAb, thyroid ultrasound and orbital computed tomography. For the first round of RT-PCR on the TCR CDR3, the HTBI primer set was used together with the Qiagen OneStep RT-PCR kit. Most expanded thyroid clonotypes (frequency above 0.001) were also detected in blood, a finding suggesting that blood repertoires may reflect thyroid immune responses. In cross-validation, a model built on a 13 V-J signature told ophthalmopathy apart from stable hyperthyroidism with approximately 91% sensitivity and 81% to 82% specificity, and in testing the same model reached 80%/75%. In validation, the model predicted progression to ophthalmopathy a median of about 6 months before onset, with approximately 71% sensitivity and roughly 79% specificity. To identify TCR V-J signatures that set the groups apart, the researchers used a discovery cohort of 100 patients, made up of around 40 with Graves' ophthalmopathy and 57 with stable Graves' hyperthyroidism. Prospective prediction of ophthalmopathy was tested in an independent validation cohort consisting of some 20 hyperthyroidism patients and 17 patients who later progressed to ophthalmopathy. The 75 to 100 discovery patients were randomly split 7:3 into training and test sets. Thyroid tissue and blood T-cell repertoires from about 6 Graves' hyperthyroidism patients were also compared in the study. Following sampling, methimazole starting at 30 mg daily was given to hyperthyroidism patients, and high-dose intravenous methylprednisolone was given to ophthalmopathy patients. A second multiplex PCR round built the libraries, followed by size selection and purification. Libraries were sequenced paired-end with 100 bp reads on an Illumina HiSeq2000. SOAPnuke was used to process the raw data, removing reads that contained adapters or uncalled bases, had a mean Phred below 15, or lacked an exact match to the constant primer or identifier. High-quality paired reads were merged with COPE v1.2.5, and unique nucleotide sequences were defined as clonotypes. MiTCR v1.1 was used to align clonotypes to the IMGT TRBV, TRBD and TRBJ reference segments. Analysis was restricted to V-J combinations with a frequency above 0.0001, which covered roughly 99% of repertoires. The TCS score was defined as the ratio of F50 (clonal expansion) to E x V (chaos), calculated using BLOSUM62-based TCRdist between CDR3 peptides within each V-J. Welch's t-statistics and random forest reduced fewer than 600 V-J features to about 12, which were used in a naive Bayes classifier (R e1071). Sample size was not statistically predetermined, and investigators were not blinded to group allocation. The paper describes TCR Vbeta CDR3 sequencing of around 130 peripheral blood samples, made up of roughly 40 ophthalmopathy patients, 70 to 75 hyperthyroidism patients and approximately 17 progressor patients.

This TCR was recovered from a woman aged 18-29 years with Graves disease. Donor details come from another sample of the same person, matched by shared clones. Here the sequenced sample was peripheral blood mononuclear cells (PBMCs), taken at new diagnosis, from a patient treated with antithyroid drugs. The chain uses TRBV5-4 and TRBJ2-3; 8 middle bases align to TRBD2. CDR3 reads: CASSPGLAPSTDTQYF. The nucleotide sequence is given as TGTGCCAGCAGTCCAGGACTAGCACCTAGCACAGATACGCAGTATTTT.